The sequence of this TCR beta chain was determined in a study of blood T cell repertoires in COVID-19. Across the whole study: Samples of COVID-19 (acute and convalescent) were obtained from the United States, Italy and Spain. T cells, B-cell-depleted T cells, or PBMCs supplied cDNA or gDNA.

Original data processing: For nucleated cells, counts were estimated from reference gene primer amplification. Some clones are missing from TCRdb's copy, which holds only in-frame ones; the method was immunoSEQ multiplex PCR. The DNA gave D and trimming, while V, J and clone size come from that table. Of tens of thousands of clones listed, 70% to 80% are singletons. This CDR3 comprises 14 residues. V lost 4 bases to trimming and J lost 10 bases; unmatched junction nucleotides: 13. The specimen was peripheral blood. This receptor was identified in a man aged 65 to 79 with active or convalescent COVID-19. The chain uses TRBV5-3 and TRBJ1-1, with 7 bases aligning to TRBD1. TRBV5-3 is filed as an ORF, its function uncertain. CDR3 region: CARSAQGCPLIAFF. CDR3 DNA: TGTGCCAGAAGCGCACAGGGGTGTCCCTTGATAGCTTTCTTT.